This T cell receptor beta chain was documented in a study of cytomegalovirus exposure and HLA in healthy donors. Study results and limitations: Some V segments (TRBV6-2 and TRBV6-3 among them) were excluded as indistinguishable. Earlier analysis yielded a pattern in which most TCR beta V segments were productive about 87% or about 30% of the time.

About this clone: What it recognizes is unknown.

PCR employed 60 Vbeta and 13 Jbeta primers. Profiling relied on immunoSEQ multiplex PCR, and the TCRdb table lists in-frame clones only, not all of them. The sample contains approximately 200,000 clones, approximately 81% of which appear only once. V lost 0 bases to trimming and J lost 6 bases, with 15 bases between them. This CDR3 comprises 16 residues. The germline V gene has CDR1 SGHAT and CDR2 FQNNGV. The chain uses TRBV11-2 and TRBJ1-3; D may be TRBD1 (5 bases). This clonotype was sampled from a human donor in good health. Source material: PBMCs. The CDR3 DNA reads TGTGCCAGCAGCTTAGATCCACGCAGGGATAAAAACACCATATATTTT. This encodes CASSLDPRRDKNTIYF.